This TCR beta chain was profiled in a study of shared clonotypes between healthy human individuals. Study-wide background: Samples came from a couple of female and a few male donors aged 18 to 49. Per donor, three plates held CD4 naive cells, three held CD4 memory, two held CD8 naive and one held CD8 memory.

Repertoires were generated with immunoSEQ multiplex PCR, while TCRdb's copy carries only in-frame clones and drops some. Of roughly 680,000 clones detected, approximately 72% appear once; the ten largest clones hold under 2%. There were no recent acute infections or vaccinations among the donors, who were healthy HIV-negative adults. Many counts were recorded for this clone. The TCR originated in a woman aged 30 to 39 in good health. The sample taken for sequencing was memory CD4+ T cells sorted from blood. Subset meaning: CD45RA-negative fraction.

The CDR3 DNA is TGTGCCAGCACTAGGGGGACAGGGGGGCACGAGCAGTACTTC. Translation gives CASTRGTGGHEQYF. The genes are TRBV6-5 and TRBJ2-7, with 11 bases identical to TRBD1. The J segment lost 5 bases and the V segment lost 7 bases, leaving 7 bases of the junction unmatched. Germline lookup yields CDR1 MNHEY and CDR2 SVGAGI. The CDR3 is made up of 14 amino acids.